The text below deals with one T cell receptor (beta chain). As for time point: baseline pretreatment blood. Described treatment: 15 Gy SBRT to primary tumor, nephrectomy 4 weeks later. Here immunoSEQ multiplex PCR was the method, and the copy in TCRdb shows in-frame clones only, minus some. This table has about 140,000 clones, roughly 85% appearing once. The data were obtained in a study of radiation and T cells in renal cell carcinoma. The clonotype originates from a woman in her 50s with renal cell carcinoma. Sequenced here: blood, sampled from a patient whose treatment included radiotherapy and nephrectomy.

For the CDR3, the DNA is TGTGCCAGCAGCTTAGCAAAGCGGAAAGAGACCCAGTACTTC. Translating it yields CASSLAKRKETQYF. This chain links TRBV7-8 with TRBJ2-5, with a weak D call TRBD2 (5 bases). Germline V CDR1 and CDR2: SGHVS, FQNEAQ. Trimming pared 0 bases from V and 3 bases from J, leaving 8 bases between. The CDR3 is 14 residues long.